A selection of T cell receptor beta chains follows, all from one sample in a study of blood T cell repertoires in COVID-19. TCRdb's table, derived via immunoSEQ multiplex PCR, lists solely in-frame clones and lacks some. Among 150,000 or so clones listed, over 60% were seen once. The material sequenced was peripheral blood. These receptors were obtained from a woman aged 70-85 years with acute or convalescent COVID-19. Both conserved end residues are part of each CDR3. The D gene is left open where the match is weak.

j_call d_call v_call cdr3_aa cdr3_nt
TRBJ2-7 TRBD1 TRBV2 CASYTQGAEQYF TGTGCCAGCTATACACAGGGGGCCGAGCAGTACTTC
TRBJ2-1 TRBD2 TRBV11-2 CASSFGTSGYNEQFF TGTGCCAGCAGCTTCGGGACTAGCGGCTACAATGAGCAGTTCTTC
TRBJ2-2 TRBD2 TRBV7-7 CASPGGRTGELFF TGTGCTAGCCCGGGCGGGAGGACCGGGGAGCTGTTTTTT
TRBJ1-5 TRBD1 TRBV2 CASRRDRGLYQPQHF TGTGCCAGCAGAAGGGACAGGGGGTTGTATCAGCCCCAGCATTTT
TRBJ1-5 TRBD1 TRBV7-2 CASSLGTGETNQPQHF TGTGCCAGCAGCTTAGGAACAGGGGAGACTAATCAGCCCCAGCATTTT
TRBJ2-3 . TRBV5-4 CASSSRLSLTDTQYF TGTGCCAGCAGCTCGAGACTGAGCCTCACAGATACGCAGTATTTT
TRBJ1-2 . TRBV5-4 CASSLGRPRGDYGYTF TGTGCCAGCAGCTTGGGAAGGCCCCGGGGGGACTATGGCTACACCTTC
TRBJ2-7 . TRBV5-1 CASSLAGQTEQYF TGCGCCAGCAGCTTGGCAGGACAGACCGAGCAGTACTTC
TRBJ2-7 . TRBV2 CASSEQGYEQYF TGTGCCAGCAGTGAACAGGGGTACGAGCAGTACTTC
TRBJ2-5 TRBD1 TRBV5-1 CASSLDRASPQETQYF TGCGCCAGCAGCTTAGACAGGGCGTCGCCCCAAGAGACCCAGTACTTC
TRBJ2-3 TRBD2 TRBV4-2 CASSQESGEGDTQYF TGTGCCAGCAGCCAAGAATCTGGGGAGGGAGATACGCAGTATTTT
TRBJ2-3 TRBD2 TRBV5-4 CASSLDRTSGGTDTQYF TGTGCCAGCAGCTTGGACCGTACTAGCGGGGGCACAGATACGCAGTATTTT